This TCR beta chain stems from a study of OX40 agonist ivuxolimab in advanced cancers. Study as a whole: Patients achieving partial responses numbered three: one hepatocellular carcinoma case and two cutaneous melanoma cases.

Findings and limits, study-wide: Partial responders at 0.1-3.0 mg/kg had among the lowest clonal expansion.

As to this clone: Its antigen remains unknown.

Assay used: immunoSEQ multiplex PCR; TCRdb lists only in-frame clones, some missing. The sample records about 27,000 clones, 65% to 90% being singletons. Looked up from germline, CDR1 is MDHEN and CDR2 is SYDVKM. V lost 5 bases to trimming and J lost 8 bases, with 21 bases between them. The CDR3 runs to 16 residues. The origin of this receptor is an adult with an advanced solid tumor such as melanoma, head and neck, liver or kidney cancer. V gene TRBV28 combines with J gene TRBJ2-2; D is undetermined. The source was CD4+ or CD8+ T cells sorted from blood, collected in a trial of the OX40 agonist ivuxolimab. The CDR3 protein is CASSPDLFTESGELFF. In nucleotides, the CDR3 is TGTGCCAGCAGTCCAGACTTGTTTACCGAGTCTGGGGAGCTGTTTTTT.